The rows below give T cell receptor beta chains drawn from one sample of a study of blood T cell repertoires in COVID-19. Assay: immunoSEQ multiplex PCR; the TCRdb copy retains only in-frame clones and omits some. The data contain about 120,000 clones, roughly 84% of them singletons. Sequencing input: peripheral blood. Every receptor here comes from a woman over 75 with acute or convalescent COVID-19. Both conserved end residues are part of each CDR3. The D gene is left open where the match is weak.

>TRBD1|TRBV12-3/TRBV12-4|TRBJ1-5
CASLDRVGQPQHF
TGTGCCAGCCTGGACAGGGTTGGGCAGCCCCAGCATTTT
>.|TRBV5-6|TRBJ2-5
CASSLIGFGTSQETQYF
TGTGCCAGCAGCTTGATCGGTTTCGGGACAAGCCAAGAGACCCAGTACTTC
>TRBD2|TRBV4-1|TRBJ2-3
CASSQDYSGGFSTDTQYF
TGCGCCAGCAGCCAAGATTATAGCGGGGGGTTTTCCACAGATACGCAGTATTTT
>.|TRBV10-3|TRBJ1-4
CAISVQDRSEKLFF
TGTGCCATCAGTGTACAGGACAGAAGTGAAAAACTGTTTTTT
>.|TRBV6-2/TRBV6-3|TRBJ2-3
CASSYAESYPDTQYF
TGTGCCAGCAGTTATGCGGAAAGTTACCCAGATACGCAGTATTTT
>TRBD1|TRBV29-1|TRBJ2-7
CSATGESSYEQYF
TGCAGCGCCACAGGGGAGAGCTCCTACGAGCAGTACTTC
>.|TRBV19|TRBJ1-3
CASTRGGAGNTIYF
TGTGCCAGTACCCGAGGGGGGGCTGGAAACACCATATATTTT
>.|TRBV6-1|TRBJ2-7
CASSEFAGSSYEQYF
TGTGCCAGCAGTGAATTTGCCGGTAGCTCCTACGAGCAGTACTTC
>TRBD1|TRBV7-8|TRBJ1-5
CASSLGTANSNQPQHF
TGTGCCAGCAGCCTTGGGACAGCAAATAGCAATCAGCCCCAGCATTTT
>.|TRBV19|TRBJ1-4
CASSYRGNEKLFF
TGTGCCAGTAGTTACCGGGGGAATGAAAAACTGTTTTTT
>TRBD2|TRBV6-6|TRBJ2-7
CASSYSAGGAYEQYF
TGTGCCAGCAGTTACTCCGCGGGGGGCGCCTACGAGCAGTACTTC
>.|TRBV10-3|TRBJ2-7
CAISEQGEQYF
TGTGCCATCAGTGAGCAGGGCGAGCAATACTTC
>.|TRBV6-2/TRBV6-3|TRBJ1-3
CASSYATTSHSGNTIYF
TGTGCCAGCAGTTACGCAACGACAAGCCACTCTGGAAACACCATATATTTT